This T cell receptor (beta chain) originates from a study of human T cells and chemical hapten exposure. Study-wide findings and caveats: The donor cohort had alopecia, so its immune response may not match that of healthy people. TCRs whose frequency exceeded 1 in 1000 remained the same following DPC sensitization.

This clonotype was observed a handful of times. The antigen is undetermined. V lost 1 base, J lost 4 bases, and 10 bases lay in between. The CDR3 length is 15 residues. Germline loops: CDR1 MDHEN, CDR2 SYDVKM. TCRdb re-called the RACE reads with MiXCR, one entry per CDR3 protein. The sample yields approximately 97,000 distinct CDR3 sequences, around a quarter seen once. Time point: patch test 3, about 24 weeks after DPC sensitization. Treatment of the sample: therapeutic diphenylcyclopropenone sensitization with weekly scalp DPC. This specimen was whole blood, taken in connection with sensitization to the hapten diphenylcyclopropenone (DPC). The chain carries TRBV28 and TRBJ1-4; D call uncertain. The TCR sequence derives from a man aged 40-49 years with alopecia areata. Some clones in this sample may be carry-over from other donors' samples. The DNA for the CDR3 is TGTGCCAGCAGTTTATTAGCGCAACGTAATGAAAAACTGTTTTTT. Amino acids: CASSLLAQRNEKLFF.